A single sample is the source of the 3 T cell receptor beta chains below, sequenced in a study of blood T cell repertoires in COVID-19. Using immunoSEQ multiplex PCR, the repertoire was profiled, and TCRdb retains in-frame clones only, with some absent. Among some 44,000 clones, over 80% were seen once, and the ten largest hold around 12%. Material: peripheral blood. All receptors come from a human donor in a cohort sampled during active COVID-19.

In DNA form, the CDR3 reads TGTGCCGCCGGACAGATGAACACTGAAGCTTTCTTT. It encodes CAAGQMNTEAFF. The chain links TRBV10-3 to TRBJ1-1, with a possible D match to TRBD1 (6 bases). V was trimmed by 11 bases and J by 0 bases, leaving 10 bases between them. This CDR3 is built from 12 residues. CDR1 and CDR2 from the germline V gene are ENHRY and SYGVKD.

This clone came up once. This rearrangement joins TRBV12-5 to TRBJ2-7; D is undetermined. V was shortened by 5 bases and J by 5 bases, with 16 bases between the two germline ends. This CDR3 region has 14 residues. Looked up from germline, CDR1 is LGHNT and CDR2 is FRNRAP. CDR3 sequence (DNA): TGTGCTAGTGGTCCCCGCCCGTCGGTCGACGAGCAGTACTTC. Encoded protein: CASGPRPSVDEQYF.

The chain recombines TRBV3-1 (or the pseudogene TRBV3-2) with TRBJ2-1; TRBD2 aligns across 7 bases. Trimming took 3 bases from V and 8 from J; bases not matched to a gene: 10. This CDR3 has 15 amino acids. From germline, CDR1 is LGHDT and CDR2 YNNKEL (reference sequence). The CDR3 sequence is CASSQVGGPSDEQFF. The CDR3 coding sequence is TGTGCCAGCAGCCAGGTGGGAGGGCCATCGGATGAGCAGTTCTTC.